The clone carrying this TCR beta chain was recorded a few times. Its antigen is unidentified. The J segment lost 0 bases and the V segment lost 6 bases, leaving 7 bases of the junction unmatched. The CDR3 has 15 amino acids. This sample was included in a study of T cells after yellow fever vaccination. Study in general: Any fraction with a low cell number was prepared using SMART-Seq v4 Ultra Low Input. Study-level results: Bulk-population clonotypes that are abundant could appear as contaminants in FACS-sorted repertoires.

Template switching with 5'RACE generated the TCR cDNA and added a universal primer site and UMIs. TCRdb re-called the 5' RACE reads through MiXCR, storing one row per CDR3 protein. Here the sample spans some 400,000 distinct CDR3 sequences, roughly 6.2% being singletons. This sequence originates from a young man who received the YFV17D yellow fever vaccine. Here the sequenced sample was PBMCs, taken 5 days after the yellow fever booster vaccination. The J gene is TRBJ2-7, the V gene TRBV12-3 or TRBV12-4; TRBD2 aligns across 8 bases. CDR3 sequence reads: CASSPREGFSYEQYF. CDR3 in DNA: TGTGCCAGCAGCCCACGGGAGGGTTTCTCCTACGAGCAGTACTTC.